Listed below are T cell receptor beta chains from one sample, sequenced in a study of blood T cells in healthy people across ages. One entry per CDR3 protein, called by TCRdb with MiXCR from the 5' RACE reads. In the table there are 800,000 or so distinct CDR3 sequences, about 25% of which are singletons. This sample was shared with a second study, whose subject was T cells of mothers and their children.

Input material: blood. These receptors were taken from a boy aged 5-17 years in good health. Both conserved end residues are part of each CDR3. D genes are given only for firm matches. Clone size appears in some rows only: once, few, many, or a class for an expanded clone.

CDR3: CASGAGLYSNQPQHF
DNA: TGTGCCAGCGGGGCAGGTCTTTATAGCAATCAGCCCCAGCATTTT
D: -
J: TRBJ1-5
V: TRBV28
size: few

CDR3: CASSLGDREGYEQYF
DNA: TGTGCCAGCAGCTTAGGTGACAGGGAAGGGTACGAGCAGTACTTC
D: TRBD1
J: TRBJ2-7
V: TRBV7-9
size: -

CDR3: CASSSGVQETQHF
DNA: TGTGCCAGCTCAAGCGGAGTCCAAGAGACCCAGCACTTC
D: -
J: TRBJ2-5
V: TRBV18
size: -

CDR3: CASSLYRGVRGAFF
DNA: TGTGCCAGCAGTTTATATCGTGGGGTCCGCGGAGCTTTCTTT
D: -
J: TRBJ1-1
V: TRBV12-3/TRBV12-4
size: -

CDR3: CARLPDFKDRGSYEQYF
DNA: TGTGCCAGGTTACCAGACTTCAAGGACAGGGGGTCCTACGAGCAGTACTTC
D: TRBD1
J: TRBJ2-7
V: TRBV6-5
size: few

CDR3: CASSRSGAGTDTQYF
DNA: TGTGCCAGCAGTCGGAGCGGGGCCGGCACAGATACGCAGTATTTT
D: TRBD2
J: TRBJ2-3
V: TRBV7-8
size: few

CDR3: CASSLAGGSSYNEQFF
DNA: TGTGCCAGCAGTTTGGCGGGGGGGAGCTCCTACAATGAGCAGTTCTTC
D: TRBD2
J: TRBJ2-1
V: TRBV28
size: -

CDR3: CASSFLSSQETQYF
DNA: TGTGCCAGCAGTTTCTTATCCTCTCAAGAGACCCAGTACTTC
D: -
J: TRBJ2-5
V: TRBV6-5
size: few

CDR3: CSARRQGSGGYTF
DNA: TGCAGTGCTAGAAGACAGGGATCCGGGGGCTACACCTTC
D: TRBD1
J: TRBJ1-2
V: TRBV20-1
size: -

CDR3: CASSGGITYEQYF
DNA: TGTGCCAGCTCTGGCGGGATCACCTACGAGCAGTACTTC
D: -
J: TRBJ2-7
V: TRBV12-3/TRBV12-4
size: few

CDR3: CSARDLVFRDSGLAGVNSPLHF
DNA: TGCAGTGCTAGAGATCTTGTGTTTCGGGATTCGGGATTAGCGGGCGTAAATTCACCCCTCCACTTT
D: -
J: TRBJ1-6
V: TRBV20-1
size: -

CDR3: CASSSRGPSEQYF
DNA: TGTGCCAGCAGCTCCCGAGGGCCCAGCGAGCAGTACTTC
D: -
J: TRBJ2-7
V: TRBV28
size: few

CDR3: CASSSEGLAQETQYF
DNA: TGTGCCAGCAGTTCGGAAGGACTAGCCCAAGAGACCCAGTACTTC
D: TRBD2
J: TRBJ2-5
V: TRBV28
size: few

CDR3: CASSQDRGNYEQYF
DNA: TGCGCCAGCAGCCAAGATCGAGGTAACTACGAGCAGTACTTC
D: -
J: TRBJ2-7
V: TRBV4-3
size: -

CDR3: CASMGQGRETQYF
DNA: TGTGCCAGCATGGGACAGGGTCGAGAGACCCAGTACTTC
D: TRBD1
J: TRBJ2-5
V: TRBV2
size: few

CDR3: CASSFVPSSYNEQFF
DNA: TGTGCCAGCAGTTTCGTTCCAAGCTCCTACAATGAGCAGTTCTTC
D: -
J: TRBJ2-1
V: TRBV27
size: -

CDR3: CATSRFEWSSYNEQFF
DNA: TGTGCCACCAGCAGATTCGAGTGGAGCTCCTACAATGAGCAGTTCTTC
D: -
J: TRBJ2-1
V: TRBV15
size: -

CDR3: CASQPGLGPHEQFF
DNA: TGCGCCAGCCAGCCGGGACTAGGTCCCCATGAGCAGTTCTTC
D: TRBD2
J: TRBJ2-1
V: TRBV5-1
size: -

CDR3: CASSQAPGTGGEKLFF
DNA: TGCGCCAGCAGCCAAGCACCGGGGACAGGGGGTGAAAAACTGTTTTTT
D: TRBD1
J: TRBJ1-4
V: TRBV4-3
size: many

CDR3: CASSYFPGPYEQYF
DNA: TGTGCCAGCAGTTACTTTCCGGGTCCCTACGAGCAGTACTTC
D: -
J: TRBJ2-7
V: TRBV6-5
size: few

CDR3: CASSPETGRVEKLFF
DNA: TGTGCCAGCAGTCCCGAGACAGGGCGGGTTGAAAAACTGTTTTTT
D: TRBD1
J: TRBJ1-4
V: TRBV12-3/TRBV12-4
size: few

CDR3: CASSPSKGSYNEQFF
DNA: TGTGCCAGCTCACCGTCGAAGGGCTCCTACAATGAGCAGTTCTTC
D: -
J: TRBJ2-1
V: TRBV18
size: -

CDR3: CASSLHGRGSQYF
DNA: TGTGCCAGCAGTTTACACGGCCGAGGCTCCCAGTACTTC
D: -
J: TRBJ2-4
V: TRBV28
size: -

CDR3: CASSRTGTLYEQYF
DNA: TGTGCCAGCAGCCGAACCGGGACTCTCTACGAGCAGTACTTC
D: -
J: TRBJ2-7
V: TRBV3-1
size: -

CDR3: CASSLIGQGDTEAFF
DNA: TGTGCCAGCAGTTTAATTGGACAGGGCGACACTGAAGCTTTCTTT
D: TRBD1
J: TRBJ1-1
V: TRBV27
size: few

CDR3: CASSQAGIGNTEAFF
DNA: TGTGCCAGCAGCCAAGCTGGCATAGGGAACACTGAAGCTTTCTTT
D: -
J: TRBJ1-1
V: TRBV3-1
size: -

CDR3: CASRALTSGSQTQYF
DNA: TGCGCCAGCCGGGCCCTGACTAGCGGGAGTCAGACCCAGTACTTC
D: TRBD2
J: TRBJ2-5
V: TRBV5-1
size: -

CDR3: CASSPQGFGNEQFF
DNA: TGTGCCAGCAGCCCCCAGGGTTTCGGCAATGAGCAGTTCTTC
D: -
J: TRBJ2-1
V: TRBV7-2
size: -

CDR3: CASSLSYFGTAGTQYF
DNA: TGTGCCAGCAGTCTATCGTACTTTGGGACGGCGGGGACCCAGTACTTC
D: -
J: TRBJ2-5
V: TRBV28
size: few

CDR3: CASSQESDYSYNEQFF
DNA: TGCGCCAGCAGCCAAGAATCGGACTACTCCTACAATGAGCAGTTCTTC
D: -
J: TRBJ2-1
V: TRBV4-3
size: -

CDR3: CSVESEAYEQYF
DNA: TGCAGCGTTGAATCGGAGGCCTACGAGCAGTACTTC
D: -
J: TRBJ2-7
V: TRBV29-1
size: few

CDR3: CASTERATQYF
DNA: TGTGCCAGCACCGAGCGGGCGACGCAGTATTTT
D: -
J: TRBJ2-3
V: TRBV6-5
size: few

CDR3: CASSEGPNYTF
DNA: TGTGCCAGCAGTGAGGGACCTAACTACACCTTC
D: -
J: TRBJ1-2
V: TRBV2
size: -

CDR3: CASSQGQGTTGELFF
DNA: TGTGCCAGCAGCCAGGGACAGGGTACCACCGGGGAGCTGTTTTTT
D: TRBD1
J: TRBJ2-2
V: TRBV7-3
size: -

CDR3: CASSFRDYTHNEQFF
DNA: TGTGCCAGCAGCTTCAGGGACTACACCCACAATGAGCAGTTCTTC
D: TRBD2
J: TRBJ2-1
V: TRBV7-9
size: -

CDR3: CSAPRGGLETQYF
DNA: TGCAGTGCTCCCAGGGGGGGGCTGGAGACCCAGTACTTC
D: -
J: TRBJ2-5
V: TRBV20-1
size: -

CDR3: CSVRGRGDTEAFF
DNA: TGCAGCGTTAGAGGCAGGGGGGACACTGAAGCTTTCTTT
D: TRBD1
J: TRBJ1-1
V: TRBV29-1
size: -

CDR3: CASTQGHEQYF
DNA: TGCGCCAGCACACAGGGTCACGAGCAGTACTTC
D: -
J: TRBJ2-7
V: TRBV5-1
size: -

CDR3: CATKGQGADGYTF
DNA: TGTGCCACCAAGGGACAGGGGGCGGATGGCTACACCTTC
D: TRBD1
J: TRBJ1-2
V: TRBV24-1
size: few

CDR3: CASSFRQGSNYGYTF
DNA: TGTGCCAGCAGCTTCCGACAGGGGAGTAACTATGGCTACACCTTC
D: TRBD1
J: TRBJ1-2
V: TRBV7-2
size: few

CDR3: CASSLGVSGLGNTIYF
DNA: TGTGCCAGCAGCTTAGGAGTCTCTGGGTTAGGAAACACCATATATTTT
D: -
J: TRBJ1-3
V: TRBV7-2
size: -

CDR3: CASSQDTGSISHTGELFF
DNA: TGTGCCAGCAGCCAAGATACAGGGTCGATATCTCACACCGGGGAGCTGTTTTTT
D: -
J: TRBJ2-2
V: TRBV3-1
size: -

CDR3: CASSLQREGYEQYF
DNA: TGTGCCAGCAGCTTACAGCGGGAAGGGTACGAGCAGTACTTC
D: TRBD2
J: TRBJ2-7
V: TRBV13
size: -

CDR3: CASSLTSGRGETQYF
DNA: TGTGCCAGCAGCTTGACTAGCGGGAGAGGAGAGACCCAGTACTTC
D: TRBD2
J: TRBJ2-5
V: TRBV7-2
size: -

CDR3: CASRQETGIFNEQYF
DNA: TGTGCCAGCAGGCAAGAGACAGGGATTTTCAACGAGCAGTACTTC
D: TRBD1
J: TRBJ2-7
V: TRBV6-1
size: -

CDR3: CASSTPLSEQNTEAFF
DNA: TGTGCCAGCAGCACCCCCCTGTCAGAGCAGAACACTGAAGCTTTCTTT
D: -
J: TRBJ1-1
V: TRBV7-8
size: -

CDR3: CASSSTGSGNTIYF
DNA: TGTGCCAGCAGCTCGACAGGGAGTGGAAACACCATATATTTT
D: TRBD1
J: TRBJ1-3
V: TRBV12-3/TRBV12-4
size: many

CDR3: CASSFGVGQGRPGSYEQYF
DNA: TGTGCCAGCAGCTTTGGGGTGGGGCAGGGTAGGCCAGGCTCCTACGAGCAGTACTTC
D: -
J: TRBJ2-7
V: TRBV7-2
size: few

CDR3: CSVVPGTGEEKLFF
DNA: TGCAGCGTTGTACCGGGGACAGGGGAAGAAAAACTGTTTTTT
D: TRBD1
J: TRBJ1-4
V: TRBV29-1
size: -

CDR3: CASSLLPGVNTEAFF
DNA: TGTGCCAGCAGTTTATTGCCGGGGGTTAACACTGAAGCTTTCTTT
D: -
J: TRBJ1-1
V: TRBV28
size: few

CDR3: CASSALSGNRYNEQFF
DNA: TGCGCCAGCAGCGCCCTTAGCGGGAACCGCTACAATGAGCAGTTCTTC
D: TRBD2
J: TRBJ2-1
V: TRBV5-1
size: -

CDR3: CASSPNPGGSPLHF
DNA: TGTGCCAGCAGCCCCAACCCGGGGGGCTCACCCCTCCACTTT
D: -
J: TRBJ1-6
V: TRBV7-2
size: few

CDR3: CASSLDGSPYVNYGYTF
DNA: TGTGCCAGCAGCTTAGATGGGTCGCCCTACGTGAACTATGGCTACACCTTC
D: -
J: TRBJ1-2
V: TRBV7-2
size: -

CDR3: CSVGYPGGKLFF
DNA: TGCAGCGTTGGGTACCCTGGGGGAAAACTGTTTTTT
D: -
J: TRBJ1-4
V: TRBV29-1
size: few

CDR3: CSAFIFQGEETQYF
DNA: TGCAGTGCCTTCATATTCCAGGGGGAAGAGACCCAGTACTTC
D: TRBD1
J: TRBJ2-5
V: TRBV20-1
size: -